This TCR beta chain was found in a study of OX40 agonist ivuxolimab in advanced cancers. Study-wide results and limits: Both CD4+ and CD8+ T cell populations in blood had undergone clonal expansion by week 6 at 0.1 to 3.0 mg/kg. Certain nonresponders likewise exhibited a low normalized T-cell clonal expansion.

This CDR3 spans 16 amino acids. The germline V gene encodes CDR1 SGHDT and CDR2 YYEEEE. V lost 0 bases to trimming and J lost 3 bases; unmatched junction nucleotides: 7. The study sampled blood at baseline, cycle 4 day 1, and cycle 7 day 1. Of note for this clone: The antigen remains unidentified.

Profiled with immunoSEQ multiplex PCR; TCRdb holds only in-frame clones, not every one. This sample has 53,000 or so clones, with less than 85% found just once. This receptor was identified in an adult with an advanced solid tumor such as melanoma, head and neck, liver or kidney cancer. The chain has TRBV5-6 and TRBJ2-5; 8 nucleotides match TRBD1. The sequencing used CD4+ or CD8+ T cells sorted from blood, collected in a trial of the OX40 agonist ivuxolimab. This CDR3 is CASSLVGRGPEETQYF. The CDR3 coding sequence is TGTGCCAGCAGCTTGGTTGGCAGGGGGCCTGAAGAGACCCAGTACTTC.